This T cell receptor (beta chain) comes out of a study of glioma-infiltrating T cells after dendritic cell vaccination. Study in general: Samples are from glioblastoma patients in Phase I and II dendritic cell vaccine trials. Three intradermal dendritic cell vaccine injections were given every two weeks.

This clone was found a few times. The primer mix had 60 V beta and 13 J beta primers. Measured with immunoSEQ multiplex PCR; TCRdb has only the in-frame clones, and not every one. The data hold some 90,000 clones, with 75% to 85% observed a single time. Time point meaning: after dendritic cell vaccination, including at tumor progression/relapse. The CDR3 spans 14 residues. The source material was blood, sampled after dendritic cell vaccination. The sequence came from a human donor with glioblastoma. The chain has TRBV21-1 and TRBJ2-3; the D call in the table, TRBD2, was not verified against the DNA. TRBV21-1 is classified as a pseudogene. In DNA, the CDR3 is TGTGCCAGCAGCAAATATGGAGGCACAGATACGCAGTATTTT. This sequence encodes CASSKYGGTDTQYF.